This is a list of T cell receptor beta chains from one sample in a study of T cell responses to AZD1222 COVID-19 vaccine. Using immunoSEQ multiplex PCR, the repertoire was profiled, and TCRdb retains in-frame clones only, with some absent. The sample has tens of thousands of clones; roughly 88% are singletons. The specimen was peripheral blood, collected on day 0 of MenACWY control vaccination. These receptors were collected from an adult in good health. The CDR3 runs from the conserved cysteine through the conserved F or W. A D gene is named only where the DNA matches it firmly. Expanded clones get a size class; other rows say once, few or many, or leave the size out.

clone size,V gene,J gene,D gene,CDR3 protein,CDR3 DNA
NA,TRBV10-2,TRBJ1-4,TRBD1,CASSDYRGNEKLFF,TGCGCCAGCAGTGACTACAGGGGGAATGAAAAACTGTTTTTT
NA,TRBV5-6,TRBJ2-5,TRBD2,CASCLGLAVRQETQYF,TGTGCCAGCTGCTTGGGGCTAGCGGTTCGCCAAGAGACCCAGTACTTC
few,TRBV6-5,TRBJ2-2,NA,CASSYSDQGGTGELFF,TGTGCCAGCAGTTACTCCGACCAGGGAGGCACCGGGGAGCTGTTTTTT
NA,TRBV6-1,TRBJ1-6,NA,CASSEASGPGGSPLHF,TGTGCCAGCAGTGAAGCGTCGGGGCCGGGGGGTTCACCCCTCCACTTT
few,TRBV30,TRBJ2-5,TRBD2,CAWRGLAETQYF,TGTGCCTGGAGAGGACTAGCCGAGACCCAGTACTTC
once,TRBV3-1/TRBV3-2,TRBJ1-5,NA,CASSQDLTDQPQHF,TGTGCCAGCAGCCAAGATTTAACGGATCAGCCCCAGCATTTT
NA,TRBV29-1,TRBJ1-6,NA,CSVTQGLNSPLHF,TGCAGCGTGACACAGGGTCTTAATTCACCCCTCCACTTT
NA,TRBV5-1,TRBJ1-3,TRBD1,CASSLGTGGSTIYF,TGCGCCAGCAGCTTGGGGACAGGGGGGTCCACCATATATTTT
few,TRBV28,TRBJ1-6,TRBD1,CASTLGTGSPLHF,TGTGCCAGCACCCTAGGGACAGGGTCACCCCTCCACTTT
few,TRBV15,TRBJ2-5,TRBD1,CATSANPNRGGETQYF,TGTGCCACCAGCGCGAACCCAAACAGGGGTGGCGAGACCCAGTACTTC
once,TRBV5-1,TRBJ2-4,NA,CASSLDGNGGKNIQYF,TGCGCCAGCAGCTTGGATGGGAATGGAGGCAAAAACATTCAGTACTTC
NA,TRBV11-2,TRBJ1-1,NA,CASSLDPWNTEAFF,TGTGCCAGCAGCTTAGATCCGTGGAACACTGAAGCTTTCTTT
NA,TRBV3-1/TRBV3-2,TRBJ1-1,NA,CASSQEGASVNTEAFF,TGTGCCAGCAGCCAAGAAGGGGCCAGTGTGAACACTGAAGCTTTCTTT
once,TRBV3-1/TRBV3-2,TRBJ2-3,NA,CASSQDLGPTDTQYF,TGTGCCAGCAGCCAAGATCTTGGCCCCACAGATACGCAGTATTTT
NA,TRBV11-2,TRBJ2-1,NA,CASSYGASYNEQFF,TGTGCCAGCAGCTACGGGGCTTCCTACAATGAGCAGTTCTTC
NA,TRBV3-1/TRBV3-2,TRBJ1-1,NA,CASSQLTGNTEAFF,TGTGCCAGCAGCCAATTAACAGGAAACACTGAAGCTTTCTTT
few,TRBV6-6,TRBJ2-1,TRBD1,CASSYKGTGPNEQFF,TGTGCCAGCAGTTACAAAGGGACAGGGCCCAATGAGCAGTTCTTC
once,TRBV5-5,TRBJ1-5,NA,CASSFSQDPRQPQHF,TGTGCCAGCAGCTTTTCGCAGGACCCCCGTCAGCCCCAGCATTTT
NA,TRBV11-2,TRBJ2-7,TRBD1,CASTLDRGHEQYF,TGTGCCAGCACCCTCGACAGGGGCCACGAGCAGTACTTC
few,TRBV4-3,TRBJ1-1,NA,CASKRELMNTEAFF,TGCGCCAGCAAACGGGAGTTAATGAACACTGAAGCTTTCTTT
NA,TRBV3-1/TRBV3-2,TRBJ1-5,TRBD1,CASSQGGTVLRNQPQHF,TGTGCCAGCAGCCAAGGAGGGACAGTTCTCCGCAATCAGCCCCAGCATTTT
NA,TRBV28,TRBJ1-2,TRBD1,CASQSTGFDGYTF,TGTGCCAGTCAATCGACAGGGTTTGATGGCTACACCTTC
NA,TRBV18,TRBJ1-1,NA,CASSPQAEAFF,TGTGCCAGCTCACCACAGGCCGAAGCTTTCTTT
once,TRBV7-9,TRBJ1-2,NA,CASSLDQSGYTF,TGTGCCAGCAGCCTGGATCAATCAGGCTACACCTTC
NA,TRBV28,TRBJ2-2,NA,CASYRTRAANTGELFF,TGTGCCAGCTATAGGACCAGGGCCGCGAACACCGGGGAGCTGTTTTTT
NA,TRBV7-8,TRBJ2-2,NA,CASSFTGLTGELFF,TGTGCCAGCAGTTTCACCGGGCTCACCGGGGAGCTGTTTTTT
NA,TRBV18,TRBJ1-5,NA,CASSPRQGSGQPQHF,TGTGCCAGCTCACCACGGCAGGGCAGTGGTCAGCCCCAGCATTTT
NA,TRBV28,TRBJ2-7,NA,CASRVALRQEQYF,TGTGCCAGCAGAGTTGCCCTTCGACAGGAGCAGTACTTC
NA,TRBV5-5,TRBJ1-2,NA,CASSSVGWDGDPDGYTF,TGTGCCAGCAGCTCCGTGGGATGGGACGGGGACCCGGATGGCTACACCTTC
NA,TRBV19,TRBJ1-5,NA,CASEQGILGQPQHF,TGTGCCAGTGAACAGGGAATTCTGGGGCAGCCCCAGCATTTT
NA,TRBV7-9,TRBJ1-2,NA,CASSPRDTKGYGYTF,TGTGCCAGCAGCCCGCGGGACACAAAGGGTTATGGCTACACCTTC
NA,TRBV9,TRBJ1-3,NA,CASSVTDRSSGNTIYF,TGTGCCAGCAGCGTAACTGACCGAAGCTCTGGAAACACCATATATTTT
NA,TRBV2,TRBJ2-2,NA,CASREYSGELFF,TGTGCCAGCAGGGAGTACTCCGGGGAGCTGTTTTTT
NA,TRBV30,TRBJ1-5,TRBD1,CAWGDRGDQPQHF,TGTGCCTGGGGGGACAGGGGGGATCAGCCCCAGCATTTT
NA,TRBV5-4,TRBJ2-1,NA,CAGTNGGLNEQFF,TGTGCCGGTACGAACGGGGGCCTCAATGAGCAGTTCTTC
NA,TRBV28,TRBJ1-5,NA,CASSSVGGRGDQPQHF,TGTGCCAGCAGTTCCGTTGGGGGAAGGGGGGATCAGCCCCAGCATTTT
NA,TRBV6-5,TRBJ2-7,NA,CASRRGPTYEQYF,TGTGCCAGCAGGCGGGGCCCGACCTACGAGCAGTACTTC
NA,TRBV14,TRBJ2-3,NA,CASRSSRRGGTDTQYF,TGTGCCAGCAGATCCTCGAGGAGGGGCGGCACAGATACGCAGTATTTT
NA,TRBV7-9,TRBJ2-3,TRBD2,CASSLRTRGTDTQYF,TGTGCCAGCAGCTTAAGGACTAGGGGCACAGATACGCAGTATTTT
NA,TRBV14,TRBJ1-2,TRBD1,CASSRQGGYGYTF,TGTGCCAGCAGTCGACAGGGCGGCTATGGCTACACCTTC
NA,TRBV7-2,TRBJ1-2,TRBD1,CASSLGRPMTGGGYTF,TGTGCCAGCAGCTTAGGACGACCAATGACAGGGGGCGGCTACACCTTC